The source of this T cell receptor beta chain is a study of identical twins. A single count supports this clonotype. Germline V lookup: CDR1 PRHDT, CDR2 FYEKMQ (reference sequence). This CDR3 contains 13 residues. V trimming: 9 bases; J trimming: 7 bases; junction bases outside the gene matches: 6. TCRdb re-called the 5' RACE reads through MiXCR, storing one row per CDR3 protein. The sample contains roughly 1.6 million distinct CDR3 sequences, more than 30% of which appear only once. The sequenced material came from cord blood. The origin of this receptor is a newborn girl in good health. This chain uses TRBV13 with TRBJ2-7, with 13 bases fitting TRBD2. CDR3 nucleotide sequence: TGTGCCAGAACTAGCGGGAGGGGCAATGAGCAGTACTTC. It specifies CARTSGRGNEQYF.